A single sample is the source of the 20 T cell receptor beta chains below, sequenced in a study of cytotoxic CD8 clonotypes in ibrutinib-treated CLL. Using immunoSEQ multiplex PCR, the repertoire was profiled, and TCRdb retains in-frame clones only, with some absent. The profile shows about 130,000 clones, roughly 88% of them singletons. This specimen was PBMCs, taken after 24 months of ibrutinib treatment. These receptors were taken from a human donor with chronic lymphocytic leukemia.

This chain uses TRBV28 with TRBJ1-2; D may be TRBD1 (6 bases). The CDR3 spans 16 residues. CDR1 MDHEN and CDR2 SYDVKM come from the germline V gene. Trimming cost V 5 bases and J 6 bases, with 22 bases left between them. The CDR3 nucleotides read TGTGCCAGCAGTATAGGACGAGTGGGGGCGCGCCATGGCTACACCTTC. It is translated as CASSIGRVGARHGYTF.

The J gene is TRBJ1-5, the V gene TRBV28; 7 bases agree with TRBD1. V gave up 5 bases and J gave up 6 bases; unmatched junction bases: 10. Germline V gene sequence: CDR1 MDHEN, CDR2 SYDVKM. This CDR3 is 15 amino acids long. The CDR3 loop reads CASSTLQGRGQPQHF. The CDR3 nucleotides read TGTGCCAGCAGTACCTTACAGGGGAGAGGTCAGCCCCAGCATTTT. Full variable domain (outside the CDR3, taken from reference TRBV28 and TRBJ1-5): DVKVTQSSRYLVKRTGEKVFLECVQDMDHENMFWYRQDPGLGLRLIYFSYDVKMKEKGDIPEGYSVSREKKERFSLILESASTNQTSMYLCASSTLQGRGQPQHFGDGTRLSIL.

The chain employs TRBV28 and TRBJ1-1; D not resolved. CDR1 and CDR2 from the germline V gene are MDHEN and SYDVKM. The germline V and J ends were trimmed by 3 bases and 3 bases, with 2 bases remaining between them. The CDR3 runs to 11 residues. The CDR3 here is CASSLYTEAFF. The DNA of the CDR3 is TGTGCCAGCAGTTTGTACACTGAAGCTTTCTTT.

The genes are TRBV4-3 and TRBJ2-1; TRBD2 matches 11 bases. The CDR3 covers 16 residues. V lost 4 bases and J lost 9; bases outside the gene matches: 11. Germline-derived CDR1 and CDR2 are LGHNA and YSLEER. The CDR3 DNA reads TGCGCCAGCAGCCGAGTAGCGGGGGGGCTCGTGGGTGAGCAGTTCTTC. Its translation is CASSRVAGGLVGEQFF.

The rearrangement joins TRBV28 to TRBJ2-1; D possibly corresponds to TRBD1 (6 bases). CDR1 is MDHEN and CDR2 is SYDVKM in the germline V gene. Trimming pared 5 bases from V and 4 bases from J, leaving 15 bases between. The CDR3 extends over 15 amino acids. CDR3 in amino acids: CASSPQRGQYNEQFF. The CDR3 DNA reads TGTGCCAGCAGTCCTCAGCGAGGACAGTACAATGAGCAGTTCTTC.

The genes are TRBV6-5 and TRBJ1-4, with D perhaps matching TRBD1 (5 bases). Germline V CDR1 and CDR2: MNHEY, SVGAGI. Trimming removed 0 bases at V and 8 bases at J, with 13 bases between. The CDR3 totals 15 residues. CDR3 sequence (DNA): TGTGCCAGCAGTTACTCTGGGGGAGTAGGAGAAAAACTGTTTTTT. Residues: CASSYSGGVGEKLFF.

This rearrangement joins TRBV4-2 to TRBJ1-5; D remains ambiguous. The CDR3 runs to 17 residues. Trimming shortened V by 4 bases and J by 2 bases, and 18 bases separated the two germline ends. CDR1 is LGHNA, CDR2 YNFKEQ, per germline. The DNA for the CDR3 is TGTGCCAGCAGCCCGCCCGCAACCGAGGTAGGCAATCAGCCCCAGCATTTT. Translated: CASSPPATEVGNQPQHF.

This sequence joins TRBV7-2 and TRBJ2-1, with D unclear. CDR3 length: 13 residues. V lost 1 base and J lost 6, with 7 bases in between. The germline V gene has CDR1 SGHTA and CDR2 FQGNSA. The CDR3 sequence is CASSLGEINEQFF. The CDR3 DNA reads TGTGCCAGCAGCTTAGGAGAGATCAATGAGCAGTTCTTC.

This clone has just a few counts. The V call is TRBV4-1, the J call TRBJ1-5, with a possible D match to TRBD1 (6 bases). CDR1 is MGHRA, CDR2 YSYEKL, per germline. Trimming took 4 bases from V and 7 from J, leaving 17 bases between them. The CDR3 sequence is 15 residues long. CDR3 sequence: CASSRITGLNQPQHF. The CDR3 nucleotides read TGCGCCAGCAGCCGGATAACAGGGTTAAACCAGCCCCAGCATTTT.

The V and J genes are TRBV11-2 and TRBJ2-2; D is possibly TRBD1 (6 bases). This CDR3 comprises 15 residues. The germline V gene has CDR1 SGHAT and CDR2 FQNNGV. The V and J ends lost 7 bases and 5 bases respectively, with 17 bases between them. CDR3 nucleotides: TGTGCCAGCACTGCAAGACCCACAGGGACCGGGGAGCTGTTTTTT. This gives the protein CASTARPTGTGELFF.

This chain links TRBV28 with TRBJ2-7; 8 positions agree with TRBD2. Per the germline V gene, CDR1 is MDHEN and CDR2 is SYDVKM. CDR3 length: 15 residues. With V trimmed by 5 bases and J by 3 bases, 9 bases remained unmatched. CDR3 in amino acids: CASSLTPGTSYEQYF. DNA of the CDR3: TGTGCCAGCAGTCTCACTCCCGGGACTAGCTACGAGCAGTACTTC.

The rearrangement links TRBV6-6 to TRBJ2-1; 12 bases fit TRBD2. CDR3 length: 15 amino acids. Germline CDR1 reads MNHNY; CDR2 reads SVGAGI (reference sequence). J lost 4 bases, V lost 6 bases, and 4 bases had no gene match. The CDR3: CASRLTSGGYNEQFF. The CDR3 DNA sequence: TGTGCCAGCAGGCTGACTAGCGGGGGTTACAATGAGCAGTTCTTC.

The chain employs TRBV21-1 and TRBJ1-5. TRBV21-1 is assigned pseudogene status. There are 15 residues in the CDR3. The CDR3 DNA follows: TGTGCCAGCAGCCTTCGCGTAGCCAATAATCAGCCCCAGCATTTT. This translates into CASSLRVANNQPQHF.

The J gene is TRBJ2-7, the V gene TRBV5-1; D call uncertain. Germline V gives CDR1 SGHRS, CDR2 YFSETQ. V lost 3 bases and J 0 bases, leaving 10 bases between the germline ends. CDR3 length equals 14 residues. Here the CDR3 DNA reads TGCGCCAGCAGCTCCGACCCGGGCTCCTACGAGCAGTACTTC. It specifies CASSSDPGSYEQYF.

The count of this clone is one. The CDR3 spells CAISESLAEQFF. As DNA, the CDR3 is TGTGCCATCAGTGAGTCTCTAGCTGAGCAGTTCTTC. The J gene is TRBJ2-1, the V gene TRBV10-3, with D maybe TRBD2 (5 bases). Trimming stripped 0 bases from V and 9 bases from J, with 6 bases between. Germline V gene data show CDR1 as ENHRY and CDR2 as SYGVKD. The length of the CDR3 is 12 residues.

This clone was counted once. Written as DNA, the CDR3 is TGTGCCATCAGTGAGGGGTTTCCGAGACAGGGGGCATGGCAGCCCCAGCATTTT. Translating it yields CAISEGFPRQGAWQPQHF. V is TRBV10-3 and J is TRBJ1-5; TRBD1 agrees at 10 bases. This CDR3 is 18 amino acids long. CDR1 and CDR2 (germline): ENHRY, SYGVKD. Germline trimming cut 2 bases from V and 7 bases from J; bases unmatched to any gene: 14.

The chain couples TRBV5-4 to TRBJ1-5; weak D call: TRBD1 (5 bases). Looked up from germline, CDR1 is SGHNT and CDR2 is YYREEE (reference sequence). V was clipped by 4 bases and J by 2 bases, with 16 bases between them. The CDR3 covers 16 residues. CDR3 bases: TGTGCCAGCAGCGTCCAGGGTTTGAGTGGCAATCAGCCCCAGCATTTT. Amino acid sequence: CASSVQGLSGNQPQHF.

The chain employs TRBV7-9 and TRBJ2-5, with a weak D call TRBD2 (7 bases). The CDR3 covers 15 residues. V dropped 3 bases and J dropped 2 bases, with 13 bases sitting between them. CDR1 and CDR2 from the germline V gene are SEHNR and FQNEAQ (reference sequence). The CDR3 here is CASSFYGGLQETQYF. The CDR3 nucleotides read TGTGCCAGCAGCTTCTACGGGGGGCTACAAGAGACCCAGTACTTC.

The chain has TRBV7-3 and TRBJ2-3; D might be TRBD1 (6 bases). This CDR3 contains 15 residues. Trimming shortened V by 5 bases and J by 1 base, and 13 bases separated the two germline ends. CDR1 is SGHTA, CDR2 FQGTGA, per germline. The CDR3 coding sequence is TGTGCCAGCAGCCCCTCCACAGGGCGCACAGATACGCAGTATTTT. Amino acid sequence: CASSPSTGRTDTQYF.

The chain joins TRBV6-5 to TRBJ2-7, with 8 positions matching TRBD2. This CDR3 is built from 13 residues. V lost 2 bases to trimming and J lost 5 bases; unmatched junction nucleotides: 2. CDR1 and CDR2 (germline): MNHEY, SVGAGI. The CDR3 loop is CASSYDGGDEQYF. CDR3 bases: TGTGCCAGCAGTTACGACGGGGGGGACGAGCAGTACTTC.